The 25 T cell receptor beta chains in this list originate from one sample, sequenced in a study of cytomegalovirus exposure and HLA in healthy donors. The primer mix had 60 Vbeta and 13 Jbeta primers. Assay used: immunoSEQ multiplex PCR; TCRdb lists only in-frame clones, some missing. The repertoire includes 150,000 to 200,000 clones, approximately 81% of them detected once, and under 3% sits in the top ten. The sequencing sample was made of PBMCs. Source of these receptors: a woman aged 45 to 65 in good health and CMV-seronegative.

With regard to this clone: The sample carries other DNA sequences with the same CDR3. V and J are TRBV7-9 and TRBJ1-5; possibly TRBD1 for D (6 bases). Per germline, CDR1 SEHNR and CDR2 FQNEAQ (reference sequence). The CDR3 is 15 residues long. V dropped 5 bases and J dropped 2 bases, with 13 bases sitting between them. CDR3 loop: CASSPRGGGNQPQHF. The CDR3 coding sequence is TGTGCCAGCAGCCCGAGGGGGGGCGGCAATCAGCCCCAGCATTTT.

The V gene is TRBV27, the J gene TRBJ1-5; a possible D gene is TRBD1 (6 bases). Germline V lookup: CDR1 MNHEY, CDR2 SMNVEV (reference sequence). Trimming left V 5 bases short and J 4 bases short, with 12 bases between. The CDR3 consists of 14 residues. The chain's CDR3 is CASSPYGQNQPQHF. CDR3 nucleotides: TGTGCCAGCAGTCCCTACGGACAGAATCAGCCCCAGCATTTT.

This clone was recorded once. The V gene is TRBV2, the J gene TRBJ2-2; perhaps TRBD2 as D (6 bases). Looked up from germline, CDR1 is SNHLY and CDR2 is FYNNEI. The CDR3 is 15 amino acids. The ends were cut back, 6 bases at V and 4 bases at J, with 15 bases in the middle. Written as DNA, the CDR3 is TGTGCCAGCAGGAGAGAGACTAGTTCCACCGGGGAGCTGTTTTTT. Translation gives CASRRETSSTGELFF. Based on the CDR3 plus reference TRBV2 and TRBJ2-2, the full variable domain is EPEVTQTPSHQVTQMGQEVILRCVPISNHLYFYWYRQILGQKVEFLVSFYNNEISEKSEIFDDQFSVERPDGSNFTLKIRSTKLEDSAMYFCASRRETSSTGELFFGEGSRLTVL.

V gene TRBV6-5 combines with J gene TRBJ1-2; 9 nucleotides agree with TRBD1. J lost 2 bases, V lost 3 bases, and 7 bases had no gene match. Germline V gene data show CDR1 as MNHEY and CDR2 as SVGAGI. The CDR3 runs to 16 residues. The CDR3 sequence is CASSYGGTGKNYGYTF. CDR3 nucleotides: TGTGCCAGCAGTTATGGGGGGACAGGGAAGAACTATGGCTACACCTTC.

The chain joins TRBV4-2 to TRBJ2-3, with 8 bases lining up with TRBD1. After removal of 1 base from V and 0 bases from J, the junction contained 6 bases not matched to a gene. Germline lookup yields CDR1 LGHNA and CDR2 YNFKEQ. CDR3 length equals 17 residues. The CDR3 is CASSQADRATSTDTQYF. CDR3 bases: TGTGCCAGCAGCCAAGCGGACAGGGCGACTAGCACAGATACGCAGTATTTT.

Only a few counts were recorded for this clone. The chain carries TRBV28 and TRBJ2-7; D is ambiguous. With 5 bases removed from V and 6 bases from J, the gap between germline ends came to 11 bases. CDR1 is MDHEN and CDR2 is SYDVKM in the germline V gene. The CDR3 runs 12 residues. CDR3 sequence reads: CASSPQSGEQYF. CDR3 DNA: TGTGCCAGCAGTCCACAGAGTGGCGAGCAGTACTTC.

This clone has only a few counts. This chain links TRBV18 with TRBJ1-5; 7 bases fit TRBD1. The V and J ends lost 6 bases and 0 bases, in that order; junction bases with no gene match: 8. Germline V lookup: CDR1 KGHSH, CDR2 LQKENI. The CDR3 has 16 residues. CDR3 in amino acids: CASSPRDSHSNQPQHF. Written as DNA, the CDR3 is TGTGCCAGCTCGCCCCGGGACAGCCATAGCAATCAGCCCCAGCATTTT. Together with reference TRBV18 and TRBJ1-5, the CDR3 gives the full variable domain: NAGVMQNPRHLVRRRGQEARLRCSPMKGHSHVYWYRQLPEEGLKFMVYLQKENIIDESGMPKERFSAEFPKEGPSILRIQQVVRGDSAAYFCASSPRDSHSNQPQHFGDGTRLSIL.

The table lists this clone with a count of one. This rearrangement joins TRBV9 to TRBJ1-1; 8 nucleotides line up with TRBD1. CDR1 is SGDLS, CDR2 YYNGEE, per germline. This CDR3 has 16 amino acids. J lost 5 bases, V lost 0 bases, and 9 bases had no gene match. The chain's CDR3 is CASSVGPQGAWTEAFF. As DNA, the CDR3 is TGTGCCAGCAGCGTAGGTCCCCAGGGGGCGTGGACTGAAGCTTTCTTT.

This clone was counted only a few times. The CDR3 bases are TGTGCCAGCTCACCACGGACAGACAGCAATCAGCCCCAGCATTTT. It is translated as CASSPRTDSNQPQHF. This chain joins TRBV18 and TRBJ1-5; the D gene is possibly TRBD1 (6 bases). V lost 1 base and J 1 base, leaving 8 bases between the germline ends. This CDR3 comprises 15 residues. Germline assignment: CDR1 KGHSH and CDR2 LQKENI. The variable domain in full, with the rest retrieved from reference TRBV18 and TRBJ1-5, is NAGVMQNPRHLVRRRGQEARLRCSPMKGHSHVYWYRQLPEEGLKFMVYLQKENIIDESGMPKERFSAEFPKEGPSILRIQQVVRGDSAAYFCASSPRTDSNQPQHFGDGTRLSIL.

In nucleotides, the CDR3 is TGTGCCAGCAGCCAGTGGGGGGGCCAAGAGACCCAGTACTTC. The encoded protein is CASSQWGGQETQYF. The rearrangement uses TRBV27 and TRBJ2-5; 7 positions agree with TRBD2. The CDR3 runs 14 residues. Germline loops: CDR1 MNHEY, CDR2 SMNVEV (reference sequence). Unmatched junction bases numbered 5, after V lost 6 bases and J lost 1 base.

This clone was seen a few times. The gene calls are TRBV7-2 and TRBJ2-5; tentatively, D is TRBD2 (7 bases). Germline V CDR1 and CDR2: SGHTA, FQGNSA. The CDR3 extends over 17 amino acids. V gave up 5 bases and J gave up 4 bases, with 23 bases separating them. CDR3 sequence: CASSQAPTGRVGETQYF. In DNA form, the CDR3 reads TGTGCCAGCAGCCAGGCTCCTACAGGGAGGGTGGGAGAGACCCAGTACTTC.

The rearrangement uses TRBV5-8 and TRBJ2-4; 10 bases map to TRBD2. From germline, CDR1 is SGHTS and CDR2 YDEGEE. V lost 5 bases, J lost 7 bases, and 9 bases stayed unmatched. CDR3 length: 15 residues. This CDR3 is CASSSVAGGRNIQYF. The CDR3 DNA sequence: TGTGCCAGCAGTTCCGTAGCGGGAGGCAGGAACATTCAGTACTTC.

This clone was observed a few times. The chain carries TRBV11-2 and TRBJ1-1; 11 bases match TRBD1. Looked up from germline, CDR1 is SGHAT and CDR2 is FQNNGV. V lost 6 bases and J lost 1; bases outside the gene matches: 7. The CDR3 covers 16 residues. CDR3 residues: CASSPGQGARNTEAFF. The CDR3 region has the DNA TGTGCCAGCAGTCCCGGACAGGGGGCAAGGAACACTGAAGCTTTCTTT.

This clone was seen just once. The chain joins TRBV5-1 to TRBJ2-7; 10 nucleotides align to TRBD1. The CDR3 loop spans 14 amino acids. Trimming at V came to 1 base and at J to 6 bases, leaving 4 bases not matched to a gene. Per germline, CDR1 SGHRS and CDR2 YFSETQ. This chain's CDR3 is CASSLRDRGPEQYF. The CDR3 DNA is TGCGCCAGCAGCTTGAGAGACAGGGGGCCCGAGCAGTACTTC.

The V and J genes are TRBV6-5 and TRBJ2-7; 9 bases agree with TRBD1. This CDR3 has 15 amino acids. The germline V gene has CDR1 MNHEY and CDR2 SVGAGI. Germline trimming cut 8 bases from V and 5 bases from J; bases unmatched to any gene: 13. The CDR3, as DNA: TGTGCCAGCCTTAGCGGAAACAGGGGGCCCGACGAGCAGTACTTC. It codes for CASLSGNRGPDEQYF.

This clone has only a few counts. The chain's CDR3 is CASSLVRGTGVGNTIYF. The CDR3 nucleotides are TGTGCCAGCAGCTTAGTTAGGGGGACAGGGGTCGGAAACACCATATATTTT. V usage is TRBV7-8 and J usage is TRBJ1-3; 10 nucleotides agree with TRBD1. Germline V lookup: CDR1 SGHVS, CDR2 FQNEAQ. The CDR3 extends over 17 amino acids. With V trimmed by 1 base and J by 4 bases, 7 bases remained unmatched.

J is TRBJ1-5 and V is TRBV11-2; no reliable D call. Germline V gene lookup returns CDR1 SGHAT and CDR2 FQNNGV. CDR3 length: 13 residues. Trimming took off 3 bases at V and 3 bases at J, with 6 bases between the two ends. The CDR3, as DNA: TGTGCCAGCAGCTTTGGGCTCAATCAGCCCCAGCATTTT. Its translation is CASSFGLNQPQHF. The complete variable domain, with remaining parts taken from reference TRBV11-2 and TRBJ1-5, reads EAGVAQSPRYKIIEKRQSVAFWCNPISGHATLYWYQQILGQGPKLLIQFQNNGVVDDSQLPKDRFSAERLKGVDSTLKIQPAKLEDSAVYLCASSFGLNQPQHFGDGTRLSIL.

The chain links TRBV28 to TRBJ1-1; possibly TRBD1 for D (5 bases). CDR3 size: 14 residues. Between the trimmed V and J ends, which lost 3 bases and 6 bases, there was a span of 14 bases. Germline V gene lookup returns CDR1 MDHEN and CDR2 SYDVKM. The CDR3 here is CASSLVPGGAEAFF. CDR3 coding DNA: TGTGCCAGCAGTTTGGTACCGGGGGGGGCTGAAGCTTTCTTT.

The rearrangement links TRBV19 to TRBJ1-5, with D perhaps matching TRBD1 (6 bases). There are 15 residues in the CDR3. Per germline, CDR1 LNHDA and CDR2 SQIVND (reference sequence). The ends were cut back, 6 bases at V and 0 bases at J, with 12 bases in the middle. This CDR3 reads CASRTGSYSNQPQHF. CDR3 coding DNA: TGTGCCAGTAGGACAGGTTCGTATAGCAATCAGCCCCAGCATTTT.

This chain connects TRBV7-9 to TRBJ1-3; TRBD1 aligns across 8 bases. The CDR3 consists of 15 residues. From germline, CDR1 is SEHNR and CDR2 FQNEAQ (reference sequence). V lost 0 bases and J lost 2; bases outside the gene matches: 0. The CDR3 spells CASSLATGAGNTIYF. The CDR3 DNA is TGTGCCAGCAGCTTAGCGACAGGGGCTGGAAACACCATATATTTT.

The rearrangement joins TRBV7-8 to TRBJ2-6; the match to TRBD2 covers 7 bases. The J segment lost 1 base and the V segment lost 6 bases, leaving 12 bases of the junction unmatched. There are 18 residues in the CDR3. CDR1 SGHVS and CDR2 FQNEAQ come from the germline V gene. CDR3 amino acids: CASSASGTKLSGANVLTF. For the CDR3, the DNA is TGTGCCAGCAGTGCTTCGGGGACTAAGTTATCTGGGGCCAACGTCCTGACTTTC.

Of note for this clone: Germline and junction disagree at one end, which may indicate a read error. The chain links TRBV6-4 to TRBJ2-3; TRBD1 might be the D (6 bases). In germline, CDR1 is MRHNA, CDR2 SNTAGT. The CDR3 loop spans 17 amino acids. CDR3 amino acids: CASSEGRGDTSTDAQYF. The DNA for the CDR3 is TGTGCCAGCAGTGAGGGCCGTGGGGACACCAGCACAGATGCGCAGTATTTT.

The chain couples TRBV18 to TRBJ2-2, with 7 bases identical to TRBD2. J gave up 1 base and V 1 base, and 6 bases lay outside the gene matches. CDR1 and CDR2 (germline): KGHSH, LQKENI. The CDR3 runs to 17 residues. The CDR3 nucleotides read TGTGCCAGCTCACCACGATCTGGCGGGAGGAACACCGGGGAGCTGTTTTTT. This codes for CASSPRSGGRNTGELFF. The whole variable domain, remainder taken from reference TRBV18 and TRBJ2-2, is NAGVMQNPRHLVRRRGQEARLRCSPMKGHSHVYWYRQLPEEGLKFMVYLQKENIIDESGMPKERFSAEFPKEGPSILRIQQVVRGDSAAYFCASSPRSGGRNTGELFFGEGSRLTVL.

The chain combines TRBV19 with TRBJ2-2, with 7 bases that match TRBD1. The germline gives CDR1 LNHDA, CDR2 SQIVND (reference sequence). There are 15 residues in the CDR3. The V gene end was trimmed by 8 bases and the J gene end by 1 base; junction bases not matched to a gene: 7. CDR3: CASLFGTVNTGELFF. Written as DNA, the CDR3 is TGTGCCAGTTTGTTTGGGACAGTGAACACCGGGGAGCTGTTTTTT.

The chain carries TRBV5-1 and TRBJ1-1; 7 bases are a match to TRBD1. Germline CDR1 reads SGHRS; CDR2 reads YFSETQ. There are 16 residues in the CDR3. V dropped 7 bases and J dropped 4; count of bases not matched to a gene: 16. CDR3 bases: TGCGCCAGCTCGCAAACGGCAGGGGGTTTGAGCACTGAAGCTTTCTTT. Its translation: CASSQTAGGLSTEAFF.